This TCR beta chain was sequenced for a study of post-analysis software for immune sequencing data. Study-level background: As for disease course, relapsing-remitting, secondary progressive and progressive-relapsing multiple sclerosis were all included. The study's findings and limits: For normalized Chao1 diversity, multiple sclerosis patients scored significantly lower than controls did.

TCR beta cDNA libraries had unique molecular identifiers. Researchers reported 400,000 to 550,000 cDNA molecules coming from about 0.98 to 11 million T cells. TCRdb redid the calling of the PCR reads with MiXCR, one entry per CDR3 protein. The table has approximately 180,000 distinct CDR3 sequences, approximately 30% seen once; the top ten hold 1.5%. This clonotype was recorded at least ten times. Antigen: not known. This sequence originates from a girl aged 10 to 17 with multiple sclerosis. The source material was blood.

The CDR3 DNA reads as TGCAGTGCTAAACCTACTAGCGGGAATTACGAGCAGTACTTC. Encoded protein: CSAKPTSGNYEQYF. This rearrangement joins TRBV20-1 to TRBJ2-7; 10 bases agree with TRBD2. Germline CDR1 is DFQATT and CDR2 is SNEGSKA (reference sequence). CDR3 size: 14 residues. V shed 4 bases and J 4 bases; nucleotides not matched to a gene: 7.